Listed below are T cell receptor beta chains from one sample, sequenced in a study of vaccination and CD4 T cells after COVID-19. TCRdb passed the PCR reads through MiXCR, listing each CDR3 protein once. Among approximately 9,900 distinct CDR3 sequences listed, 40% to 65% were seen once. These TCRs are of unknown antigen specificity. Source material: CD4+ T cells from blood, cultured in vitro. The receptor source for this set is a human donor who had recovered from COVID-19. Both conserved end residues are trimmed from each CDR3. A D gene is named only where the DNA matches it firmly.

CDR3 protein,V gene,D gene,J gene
ASSFPGQGEMDNNQPQH,TRBV5-6,TRBD1,TRBJ1-5
ASRAINTGELF,TRBV19,-,TRBJ2-2
SARRFRDRIYGYT,TRBV20-1,TRBD1,TRBJ1-2
AWSVGAGGGETQY,TRBV30,TRBD2,TRBJ2-5
ASSLGGAPGYT,TRBV7-2,-,TRBJ1-2
ASSPQGGGTDTQY,TRBV11-2,-,TRBJ2-3
ASSPGRGQVPNTEAF,TRBV19,TRBD1,TRBJ1-1
ASSPPKSGGATF,TRBV18,TRBD1,TRBJ1-1
ASSKGQSSYNEQF,TRBV5-1,-,TRBJ2-1
ATSKGALSNYGYT,TRBV15,TRBD1,TRBJ1-2
ASSLDGGLGNEQF,TRBV5-1,-,TRBJ2-1
ASSSHRVGEKLF,TRBV19,-,TRBJ1-4
ASSRQAFGANVLT,TRBV19,-,TRBJ2-6
ASSTGAKAF,TRBV6-1,TRBD1,TRBJ1-1
DWTEGTNQPQH,TRBV10-1,-,TRBJ1-5
ASSLVGQGSGYT,TRBV6-2/TRBV6-3,TRBD1,TRBJ1-2
ASSVGQGGNQPQH,TRBV9,TRBD1,TRBJ1-5
SVEGASGEYEQY,TRBV29-1,-,TRBJ2-7
ASGLGPGIRGTEAF,TRBV12-5,-,TRBJ1-1
ASSYNSRYQETQY,TRBV7-8,-,TRBJ2-5
ASRDRRREGGELF,TRBV2,TRBD2,TRBJ2-2
ASSPGTGNRVYIQY,TRBV27,TRBD1,TRBJ2-4
AWSISKGQPQH,TRBV30,-,TRBJ1-5
ATSSGTGPGDGYT,TRBV15,-,TRBJ1-2
ASRALDGYTEAF,TRBV6-1,-,TRBJ1-1
ASSPDRQIFYEQY,TRBV6-1,-,TRBJ2-7
ASSLTGRGSGEQY,TRBV5-1,TRBD1,TRBJ2-7
ASSLSGTVYGYT,TRBV27,TRBD1,TRBJ1-2
ASSLEEGQGNYGYT,TRBV7-9,TRBD1,TRBJ1-2
SARSKNTEAF,TRBV20-1,-,TRBJ1-1
ASSEALYAPNLAQH,TRBV2,-,TRBJ1-5
ASSLMGQGGSDEQY,TRBV5-1,TRBD1,TRBJ2-7
ASTATRTGLTPYTGELF,TRBV23-1,TRBD1,TRBJ2-2